What follows describes a single TCR beta chain. These data originate in a study of blood T cell repertoires in COVID-19. For the study at large: PBMCs, B-cell-depleted T cells, or T cells provided the cDNA or gDNA that made up the material.

The V end was cut by 4 bases, the J end by 6 bases, with 11 bases between. There are 13 residues in the CDR3. Seattle enrolled patients during active infection and tracked them longitudinally. Method: immunoSEQ multiplex PCR; TCRdb's copy keeps in-frame clones and lacks some. This repertoire shows 350,000 to 450,000 clones, over 75% found once; its top ten account for about 2.3%. V is TRBV12-3 or TRBV12-4 and J is TRBJ2-3; D gene uncertain. The sequenced material came from peripheral blood. The source is a woman aged 60-75 years with COVID-19, enrolled during active disease. The CDR3 is CASSSSSDDTQYF. In nucleotides, the CDR3 is TGTGCCAGCAGTTCTTCCAGCGATGATACGCAGTATTTT.